This T cell receptor beta chain was observed in a study of blood T cell repertoires in COVID-19. Study as a whole: Whether acute or convalescent, the COVID-19 samples came from the United States, Italy and Spain. The analysed material was cDNA or gDNA that came from T cells, B-cell-depleted T cells, or PBMCs.

Per the original methods: The authors estimated nucleated cell counts from reference gene primer amplification. Repertoires were generated with immunoSEQ multiplex PCR, while TCRdb's copy carries only in-frame clones and drops some. That table gives V, J and clone size, and the DNA gave D and trimming. Of approximately 200,000 clones listed, approximately 83% are singletons. This CDR3 is 15 amino acids long. CDR1 SGHRS and CDR2 YFSETQ come from the germline V gene. V shed 0 bases, J shed 4 bases, and the junction held 2 bases outside the gene matches. Notes on this clone: The same CDR3 can be traced to other DNA sequences in this sample.

This rearrangement joins TRBV5-1 to TRBJ2-7; TRBD2 agrees at 12 bases. The sample comprised peripheral blood. This clonotype was sampled from a man aged 55 to 69 with acute or convalescent COVID-19. DNA for the CDR3: TGCGCCAGCAGCTTGGGACTAGCGGGGGATTACGAGCAGTACTTC. Translating gives CASSLGLAGDYEQYF.